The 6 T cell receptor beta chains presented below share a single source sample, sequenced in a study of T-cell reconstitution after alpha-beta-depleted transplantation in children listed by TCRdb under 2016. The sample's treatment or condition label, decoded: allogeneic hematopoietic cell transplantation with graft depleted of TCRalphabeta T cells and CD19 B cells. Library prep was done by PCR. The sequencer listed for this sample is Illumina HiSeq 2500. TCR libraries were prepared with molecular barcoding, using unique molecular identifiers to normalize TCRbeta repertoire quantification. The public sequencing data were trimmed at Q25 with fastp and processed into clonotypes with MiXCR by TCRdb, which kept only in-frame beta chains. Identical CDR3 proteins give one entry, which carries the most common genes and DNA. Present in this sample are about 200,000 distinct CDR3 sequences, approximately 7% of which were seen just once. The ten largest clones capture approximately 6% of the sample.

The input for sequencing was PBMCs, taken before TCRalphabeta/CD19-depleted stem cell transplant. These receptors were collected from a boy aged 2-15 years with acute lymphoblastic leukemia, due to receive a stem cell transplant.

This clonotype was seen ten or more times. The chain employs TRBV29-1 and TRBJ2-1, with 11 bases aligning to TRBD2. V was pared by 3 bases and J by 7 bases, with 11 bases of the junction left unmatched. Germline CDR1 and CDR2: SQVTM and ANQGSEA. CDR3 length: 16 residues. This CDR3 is CSVEWPSGRRRNEQFF. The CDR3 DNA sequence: TGCAGCGTTGAGTGGCCTAGCGGGAGGAGGCGAAATGAGCAGTTCTTC.

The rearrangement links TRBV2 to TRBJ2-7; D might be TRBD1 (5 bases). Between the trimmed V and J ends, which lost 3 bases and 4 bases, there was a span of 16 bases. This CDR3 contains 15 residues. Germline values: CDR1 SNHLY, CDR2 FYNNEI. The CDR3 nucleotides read TGTGCCAGCAGTGATCCGCGACAGATATCATACGAGCAGTACTTC. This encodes CASSDPRQISYEQYF.

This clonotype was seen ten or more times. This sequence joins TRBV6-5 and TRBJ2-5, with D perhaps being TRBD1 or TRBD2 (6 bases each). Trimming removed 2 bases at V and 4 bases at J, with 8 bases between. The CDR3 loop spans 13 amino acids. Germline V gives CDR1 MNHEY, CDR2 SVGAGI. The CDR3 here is CASSYGGPETQYF. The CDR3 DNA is TGTGCCAGCAGTTACGGGGGGCCAGAGACCCAGTACTTC.

The CDR3 sequence: CASSLTSRRETQYF. The DNA for the CDR3 is TGTGCCAGCAGCTTGACTTCTAGGCGGGAGACCCAGTACTTC. The J gene is TRBJ2-5, the V gene TRBV5-6; D uncertain. The CDR3 runs 14 residues. Germline V gives CDR1 SGHDT, CDR2 YYEEEE. V dropped 1 base and J dropped 5 bases, with 12 bases sitting between them.

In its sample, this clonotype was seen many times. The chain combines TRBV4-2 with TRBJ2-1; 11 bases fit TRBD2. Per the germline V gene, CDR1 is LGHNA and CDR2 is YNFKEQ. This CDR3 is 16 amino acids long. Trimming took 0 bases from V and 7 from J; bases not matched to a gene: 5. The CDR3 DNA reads TGTGCCAGCAGCCAAGATAGCGGGAGGGCCTTGAATGAGCAGTTCTTC. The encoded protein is CASSQDSGRALNEQFF.

The CDR3 DNA reads TGTGCCAGCTCACCCAGGGTCTCGGTGTCGGACACTGAAGCTTTCTTT. It translates to CASSPRVSVSDTEAFF. The chain uses TRBV18 and TRBJ1-1; possible D gene TRBD1, 5 bases. CDR1 and CDR2 from the germline V gene are KGHSH and LQKENI. The CDR3 extends over 16 amino acids. Trimming left V 3 bases short and J 3 bases short, with 17 bases between.